Following are 32 T cell receptor beta chains from one sample sequenced in a study of T-cell memory formation after mild COVID-19. TCRdb used MiXCR to reprocess the 5' RACE reads, holding one entry per CDR3 protein. The sample contains hundreds of thousands of distinct CDR3 sequences, over 15% of which appear only once. The sequenced material came from PBMCs or a T cell subset sorted from them (not recorded which). These receptors all stem from an adult woman who had mild COVID-19 (a few samples of this study predate the infection). Cell type and time point are not known.

This clonotype has just a few counts. The J gene is TRBJ1-1, the V gene TRBV6-5; D may be TRBD1 (5 bases). The CDR3 is 13 residues long. The V gene's germline CDR1 is MNHEY and CDR2 SVGAGI. The germline V and J ends were trimmed by 8 bases and 1 base, with 11 bases remaining between them. The CDR3 coding sequence is TGTGCCAGCCGGGGACCCCAGAACACTGAAGCTTTCTTT. It encodes CASRGPQNTEAFF.

The chain links TRBV25-1 to TRBJ2-7, with TRBD1 matching 10 bases. J was trimmed by 6 bases and V by 4 bases; bases with no gene match: 9. The V gene's germline CDR1 is MGHDK and CDR2 SYGVNS. This CDR3 region has 15 residues. Written as DNA, the CDR3 is TGTGCCAGCAGTGCCCCGGGACAGGGGTCTTTCGAGCAGTACTTC. It encodes CASSAPGQGSFEQYF.

V gene TRBV15 combines with J gene TRBJ1-5, with 8 bases lining up with TRBD1. The CDR3 length is 14 residues. V dropped 10 bases and J dropped 2; count of bases not matched to a gene: 7. Germline values: CDR1 LNHNV, CDR2 YYDKDF (reference sequence). The CDR3 coding sequence is TGTGCCATCTCGGACAGGGCGGGCAATCAGCCCCAGCATTTT. This codes for CAISDRAGNQPQHF.

The chain couples TRBV5-1 to TRBJ2-3; 8 bases line up with TRBD2. The V gene's germline CDR1 is SGHRS and CDR2 YFSETQ. The V gene end was trimmed by 4 bases and the J gene end by 1 base; junction bases not matched to a gene: 5. This CDR3 contains 15 residues. CDR3 amino acids: CASSRYSGGTDTQYF. The CDR3 nucleotides are TGCGCCAGCAGCCGATATAGCGGGGGCACAGATACGCAGTATTTT. The full variable domain, in which reference TRBV5-1 and TRBJ2-3 provide the parts outside the CDR3, is KAGVTQTPRYLIKTRGQQVTLSCSPISGHRSVSWYQQTPGQGLQFLFEYFSETQRNKGNFPGRFSGRQFSNSRSEMNVSTLELGDSALYLCASSRYSGGTDTQYFGPGTRLTVL.

This clonotype was detected a few times. The chain combines TRBV4-1 with TRBJ1-5; D not certain. This CDR3 has 13 amino acids. Germline CDR1 MGHRA, CDR2 YSYEKL. Trimming pared 0 bases from V and 7 bases from J, leaving 7 bases between. The CDR3 DNA sequence: TGCGCCAGCAGCCAAGACGACGGACAGCCCCAGCATTTT. As protein: CASSQDDGQPQHF.

This clonotype was observed at least ten times. The gene calls are TRBV10-3 and TRBJ1-1; tentatively, D is TRBD1 (5 bases). This CDR3 contains 11 residues. Trimming took 11 bases from V and 5 from J, leaving 12 bases between them. Per germline, CDR1 ENHRY and CDR2 SYGVKD. The CDR3 DNA sequence: TGTGCCTCCTCAGGGAGAACTGAAGCTTTCTTT. This codes for CASSGRTEAFF.

The chain couples TRBV6-5 to TRBJ1-4; 9 nucleotides agree with TRBD1. Germline lookup yields CDR1 MNHEY and CDR2 SVGAGI. The CDR3 is 17 amino acids. V was clipped by 5 bases and J by 6 bases; unmatched bases: 13. The CDR3 DNA reads TGTGCCAGCAGTCCTGGACAGGGGCGCCCCGGAGATGAAAAACTGTTTTTT. Amino acids: CASSPGQGRPGDEKLFF.

Only a few counts were recorded for this clonotype. The chain links TRBV12-5 to TRBJ2-3; 10 nucleotides match TRBD1. In germline, CDR1 is LGHNT, CDR2 FRNRAP. Trimming removed 3 bases from V and 5 bases from J; junction bases left unmatched: 5. The CDR3 runs to 15 residues. CDR3 protein: CASGFRQGAGDTQYF. The CDR3 bases are TGTGCTAGTGGTTTTCGACAGGGGGCTGGAGATACGCAGTATTTT.

This clonotype was recorded a few times. The chain recombines TRBV5-1 with TRBJ2-6; no firm D call. The ends were cut back, 3 bases at V and 0 bases at J, with 10 bases in the middle. The CDR3 length is 16 residues. Per germline, CDR1 SGHRS and CDR2 YFSETQ. Here the CDR3 reads CASSSSGLSGANVLTF. CDR3 in DNA: TGCGCCAGCAGCTCCAGTGGTCTCTCTGGGGCCAACGTCCTGACTTTC.

This clonotype appeared a few times. This chain uses TRBV7-9 with TRBJ2-7; unclear D gene. V was shortened by 5 bases and J by 4 bases, with 18 bases between the two germline ends. The CDR3 is 15 residues long. CDR1 and CDR2 from the germline V gene are SEHNR and FQNEAQ (reference sequence). CDR3 in DNA: TGTGCCAGCAGCCCGGCGCGGCAACAGCTGTACGAGCAGTACTTC. This translates into CASSPARQQLYEQYF.

This clonotype came up a few times. This chain uses TRBV3-1 with TRBJ2-1, with D perhaps TRBD1 (6 bases). Trimming removed 4 bases at V and 8 bases at J, with 12 bases between. Germline CDR1 reads LGHDT; CDR2 reads YNNKEL (reference sequence). The CDR3 is made up of 13 amino acids. The CDR3 loop is CASSRQVPDEQFF. CDR3 nucleotides: TGTGCCAGCAGCCGACAGGTTCCTGATGAGCAGTTCTTC.

V gene TRBV12-3 or TRBV12-4 combines with J gene TRBJ2-6; possibly TRBD2 for D (7 bases). This CDR3 contains 17 residues. V shed 8 bases and J shed 1 base, with 18 bases lying between them. The CDR3 bases are TGTGCCAGCTCCAGTGGGGGGGGCAGATCTGGGGCCAACGTCCTGACTTTC. Protein sequence: CASSSGGGRSGANVLTF.

The chain joins TRBV9 to TRBJ2-1; the D is unclear. Germline-derived CDR1 and CDR2 are SGDLS and YYNGEE. There are 12 residues in the CDR3. Trimming took off 3 bases at V and 8 bases at J, with 9 bases between the two ends. CDR3 amino acids: CASSDWADEQFF. The CDR3 DNA reads as TGTGCCAGCAGCGACTGGGCCGATGAGCAGTTCTTC. Together with reference TRBV9 and TRBJ2-1, the CDR3 gives the full variable domain: DSGVTQTPKHLITATGQRVTLRCSPRSGDLSVYWYQQSLDQGLQFLIQYYNGEERAKGNILERFSAQQFPDLHSELNLSSLELGDSALYFCASSDWADEQFFGPGTRLTVL.

The sample holds a few counts of this clonotype. This chain uses TRBV29-1 with TRBJ2-5, with 9 bases aligning to TRBD2. This CDR3 is built from 16 residues. V lost 2 bases and J lost 5; bases outside the gene matches: 12. Germline V CDR1 and CDR2: SQVTM, ANQGSEA. CDR3: CSVESGLAGPEETQYF. CDR3 sequence (DNA): TGCAGCGTTGAATCGGGGCTAGCGGGGCCAGAGGAGACCCAGTACTTC.

In this sample, this clonotype turned up a few times. The J gene is TRBJ2-5, the V gene TRBV5-1, with D perhaps assigned TRBD1 or TRBD2 (7 bases each). The V gene lost 3 bases and the J gene lost 2 bases, with 17 bases spanning the gap. Germline V lookup: CDR1 SGHRS, CDR2 YFSETQ. There are 16 residues in the CDR3. CDR3 nucleotide sequence: TGCGCCAGCAGCTCAACCGGGGGGACAGTACAAGAGACCCAGTACTTC. It translates to CASSSTGGTVQETQYF. Full variable domain (remainder filled in from reference TRBV5-1 and TRBJ2-5): KAGVTQTPRYLIKTRGQQVTLSCSPISGHRSVSWYQQTPGQGLQFLFEYFSETQRNKGNFPGRFSGRQFSNSRSEMNVSTLELGDSALYLCASSSTGGTVQETQYFGPGTRLLVL.

The chain carries TRBV11-2 and TRBJ2-3; possibly TRBD2 for D (5 bases). This CDR3 has 15 residues. CDR1 and CDR2 from the germline V gene are SGHAT and FQNNGV. V was shortened by 5 bases and J by 2 bases, with 14 bases between the two germline ends. The CDR3 region has the DNA TGTGCCAGCAGCCCGAGACCGGGAACCACAGATACGCAGTATTTT. It translates to CASSPRPGTTDTQYF. Variable domain in full (rest from reference TRBV11-2 and TRBJ2-3): EAGVAQSPRYKIIEKRQSVAFWCNPISGHATLYWYQQILGQGPKLLIQFQNNGVVDDSQLPKDRFSAERLKGVDSTLKIQPAKLEDSAVYLCASSPRPGTTDTQYFGPGTRLTVL.

This clonotype showed up just a few times. The genes are TRBV27 and TRBJ2-5; D tentatively reads TRBD1 or TRBD2 (5 bases each). CDR3 length: 14 residues. From germline, CDR1 is MNHEY and CDR2 SMNVEV (reference sequence). Trimming shortened V by 5 bases and J by 9 bases, and 19 bases separated the two germline ends. CDR3 amino acids: CASSPGTPRSSQYF. CDR3 DNA sequence: TGTGCCAGCAGTCCAGGGACCCCTCGTTCCTCCCAGTACTTC.

This chain links TRBV11-3 with TRBJ2-1; D not resolved. Trimming took 2 bases from V and 0 from J, leaving 8 bases between them. Germline values: CDR1 SGHNT, CDR2 YENEEA. The length of the CDR3 is 15 residues. The CDR3 DNA sequence: TGTGCCAGCAGCTTACATGGGGACTCCTACAATGAGCAGTTCTTC. This gives the protein CASSLHGDSYNEQFF.

This clonotype has a count of ten or more. The rearrangement links TRBV20-1 to TRBJ1-5; no firm D call. Between the trimmed V and J ends, which lost 2 bases and 1 base, there was a span of 3 bases. Germline V gene sequence: CDR1 DFQATT, CDR2 SNEGSKA (reference sequence). There are 12 residues in the CDR3. This CDR3 reads CSARQSNQPQHF. The CDR3 bases are TGCAGTGCTAGACAGAGCAATCAGCCCCAGCATTTT.

This chain uses TRBV20-1 with TRBJ1-4; D gene uncertain. CDR3 length: 12 amino acids. From germline, CDR1 is DFQATT and CDR2 SNEGSKA (reference sequence). Trimming left V 6 bases short and J 1 base short, with 6 bases between. DNA of the CDR3: TGCAGTGCAGGCAGAACTAATGAAAAACTGTTTTTT. Translated: CSAGRTNEKLFF.

The chain uses TRBV7-2 and TRBJ2-2; TRBD1 agrees at 9 bases. The V gene's germline CDR1 is SGHTA and CDR2 FQGNSA. The CDR3 spans 16 residues. Trimming at V came to 5 bases and at J to 5 bases, leaving 9 bases not matched to a gene. CDR3 DNA sequence: TGTGCCAGCAGCCCAACAGGGGGCGCGGTTACCGGGGAGCTGTTTTTT. It codes for CASSPTGGAVTGELFF.

This clonotype was picked up a small number of times. This chain joins TRBV7-9 and TRBJ1-2; the D is unclear. Trimming removed 10 bases from V and 2 bases from J, with 14 bases in between. The germline V gene has CDR1 SEHNR and CDR2 FQNEAQ (reference sequence). This CDR3 comprises 13 residues. The CDR3 protein is CATQRTVNYGYTF. In DNA form, the CDR3 reads TGTGCCACACAAAGGACGGTGAACTATGGCTACACCTTC.

The chain joins TRBV7-9 to TRBJ2-3, with 9 bases identical to TRBD2. The V gene's germline CDR1 is SEHNR and CDR2 FQNEAQ (reference sequence). The CDR3 has 16 residues. The V segment lost 5 bases and the J segment 2 bases; nucleotides outside the gene matches: 8. The CDR3 DNA is TGTGCCAGCAGCCAAACCCCGGGACTAGCCACAGATACGCAGTATTTT. Its protein product is CASSQTPGLATDTQYF.

V gene TRBV5-1 combines with J gene TRBJ2-1; TRBD1 agrees at 7 bases. Germline V CDR1 and CDR2: SGHRS, YFSETQ. This CDR3 has 18 residues. V lost 4 bases, J lost 2 bases, and 15 bases stayed unmatched. As DNA, the CDR3 is TGCGCCAGCAGCCTAAACCCCGGGGACAGTCTTACCTACAATGAGCAGTTCTTC. It specifies CASSLNPGDSLTYNEQFF.

A few counts support this clonotype. The V gene is TRBV7-2, the J gene TRBJ2-1; a possible D gene is TRBD2 (6 bases). V was cut by 5 bases and J by 9 bases, with 20 bases left in between. CDR3 length: 15 amino acids. Per the germline V gene, CDR1 is SGHTA and CDR2 is FQGNSA. The CDR3 DNA reads TGTGCCAGCAGCCTATTAGGGGAGGCCCTGGGTGAGCAGTTCTTC. Amino acid sequence: CASSLLGEALGEQFF. The full variable domain, completed using reference TRBV7-2 and TRBJ2-1, is GAGVSQSPSNKVTEKGKDVELRCDPISGHTALYWYRQSLGQGLEFLIYFQGNSAPDKSGLPSDRFSAERTGGSVSTLTIQRTQQEDSAVYLCASSLLGEALGEQFFGPGTRLTVL.

V gene TRBV30 combines with J gene TRBJ1-5, with D unclear. Trimming stripped 1 base from V and 0 bases from J, with 16 bases between. The CDR3 length is 17 residues. Germline-derived CDR1 and CDR2 are GTSNPN and SVGIG (reference sequence). The CDR3 is CAWSAERFTFSNQPQHF. The CDR3 DNA is TGTGCCTGGAGTGCTGAGAGGTTTACTTTTAGCAATCAGCCCCAGCATTTT.

V gene TRBV20-1 combines with J gene TRBJ2-3; D unclear. V lost 5 bases and J 0 bases, leaving 9 bases between the germline ends. This CDR3 is 13 amino acids long. CDR1 is DFQATT, CDR2 SNEGSKA, per germline (reference sequence). The CDR3 DNA reads TGCAGTGCTGGTCTTGGAAGCACAGATACGCAGTATTTT. Translated, it gives CSAGLGSTDTQYF.

The gene calls are TRBV7-9 and TRBJ2-7; D call uncertain. The CDR3 length is 14 residues. CDR1 is SEHNR, CDR2 FQNEAQ, per germline (reference sequence). Trimming cost V 4 bases and J 4 bases, with 14 bases left between them. The CDR3 DNA reads TGTGCCAGCAGCTCCCCGCGGCTACTGTACGAGCAGTACTTC. This translates into CASSSPRLLYEQYF.

This chain uses TRBV5-4 with TRBJ2-7; D remains ambiguous. V shed 4 bases and J shed 0 bases, with 8 bases lying between them. Germline CDR1 is SGHNT and CDR2 is YYREEE (reference sequence). The CDR3 is 13 residues long. Written as DNA, the CDR3 is TGTGCCAGCAGCGGGGTCGACTCCTACGAGCAGTACTTC. Its protein is CASSGVDSYEQYF.

This clonotype was seen a handful of times. V is TRBV12-3 or TRBV12-4 and J is TRBJ1-4, with TRBD1 as a possible D gene (6 bases). This CDR3 has 15 residues. Trimming took off 3 bases at V and 1 base at J, with 9 bases between the two ends. The CDR3 loop reads CASSFGRGTNEKLFF. DNA of the CDR3: TGTGCCAGCAGTTTTGGCAGGGGAACTAATGAAAAACTGTTTTTT.

The CDR3 DNA sequence: TGCAGTGCTAGAGCCCGAGGCTGGGGGGACGGCAATCAGCCCCAGCATTTT. Translated: CSARARGWGDGNQPQHF. V is TRBV20-1 and J is TRBJ1-5, with D possibly being TRBD1 (5 bases). The CDR3 extends over 17 amino acids. V was clipped by 1 base and J by 2 bases, with 18 bases between them. CDR1 DFQATT and CDR2 SNEGSKA come from the germline V gene (reference sequence).

The V gene is TRBV12-3 or TRBV12-4, the J gene TRBJ1-5; 7 nucleotides line up with TRBD1. The CDR3 runs to 14 residues. J was trimmed by 7 bases and V by 5 bases; bases with no gene match: 8. The CDR3 DNA follows: TGTGCCAGCAGTCCCCAGACAGGGAAGCAGCCCCAGCATTTT. Translated, it gives CASSPQTGKQPQHF.